This T cell receptor beta chain was sequenced in a study of beta chain features in type 1 diabetes. Trimming took 4 bases from V and 7 from J; bases not matched to a gene: 14. CDR1 is SGHTS and CDR2 is YDEGEE in the germline V gene. This CDR3 is 16 amino acids long. The authors reverse transcribed all of the isolated RNA, so sequencing captured expressed TCRB transcripts. Profiled with immunoSEQ multiplex PCR; TCRdb holds only in-frame clones, not every one. The sample has a few hundred thousand clones; over 10% are singletons. V is TRBV5-8 and J is TRBJ2-1; 7 bases align to TRBD1. The receptor's source is a young man in good health. Material for sequencing was naive CD4+ T cells from blood. Written as DNA, the CDR3 is TGTGCCAGCAGCGGAAGAGGACAGGTGAGGTGGAATGAGCAGTTCTTC. Amino acids: CASSGRGQVRWNEQFF.